This T cell receptor (beta chain) emerged from a study of T cell changes during pregnancy in multiple sclerosis. The CDR3 loop spans 13 amino acids. V lost 0 bases, J lost 6 bases, and 7 bases lay in between. Germline loops: CDR1 SGHNT, CDR2 YENEEA. The assay was immunoSEQ multiplex PCR, and TCRdb's table has in-frame clones only and misses some. The sample lists about 71,000 clones, roughly nine tenths seen once, with more than 0.9% in the top ten. The J gene is TRBJ2-3, the V gene TRBV11-3; no clear D gene. The source of this sequence is a female donor with multiple sclerosis, enrolled in a pregnancy study. The material was peripheral blood, obtained in the third trimester of pregnancy. In DNA form, the CDR3 reads TGTGCCAGCAGCTTAGACAGGTGGGATACGCAGTATTTT. This sequence encodes CASSLDRWDTQYF. Full variable domain (missing parts from reference TRBV11-3 and TRBJ2-3): EAGVVQSPRYKIIEKKQPVAFWCNPISGHNTLYWYLQNLGQGPELLIRYENEEAVDDSQLPKDRFSAERLKGVDSTLKIQPAELGDSAVYLCASSLDRWDTQYFGPGTRLTVL.